This entry is about one T cell receptor beta chain. This clonotype was seen many times. What this receptor recognizes is not known. No base quality values were provided; no much bigger clone lies one nucleotide off. The data stem from a study of spatial heterogeneity in lung cancer (dated by TCRdb to about 2019). About the investigation overall: More beta-chain than alpha-chain transcripts were consistently detected, likely reflecting higher beta-chain transcript abundance. In the raw uncorrected reads, each unique combination of TCR and UMI appeared on average more than ten times. In non-small cell lung cancer, the study made a quantitative comparison of TCR alpha and beta repertoires among multiple tumor regions, matched nontumor lung and blood. TCR repertoire features were related to nonsynonymous mutation counts determined by whole-exome sequencing of tumor tissue. Both alpha and beta chains were TCR-sequenced in samples taken at surgery, namely 220 tumor regions, 62 to 70 matched nontumor lung samples and 45 to 60 PBMC samples. Broader findings and caveats from the paper: Additional single-cell paired TCR alpha and beta sequencing was considered necessary to confirm, at a functional level, the hypothesis that regional TCRs recognize regional mutations. Ubiquitous expanded tumor TCRs were detected in blood more often at tumor resection than at routine follow-up.

Libraries were made using 5' RACE. For sequencing, a NextSeq 500 was employed. In the TCR library protocol, a unique molecular identifier was attached to each TCR cDNA molecule so that PCR and sequencing errors could be corrected. The paper's data handling went like this. TCR identification, UMI-based error correction and CDR3 extraction were performed with Decombinator tools. TCRs above a frequency of 2 per 1,000, corresponding to the top 1% of the tumor frequency distribution, were defined as expanded. Rényi diversity was computed with the R vegan package after subsampling each repertoire 100 times to 5,000 TCRs. CDR3 similarity networks were built from amino acid triplet string-kernel similarity, with CDR3s being connected when pairwise similarity was above 0.82. The public reads were run again by TCRdb, first through fastp at Q25 and then through MiXCR, and only productive beta chains were kept. Under each unique CDR3 protein, matching rows form one entry showing the most common genes and DNA. None of the V and J calls come from the authors' own analysis; TCRdb made them. This sample gives about 39,000 distinct CDR3 sequences in total; about 5.8% of them show up just once. Around 10% of the sample lies in the top ten.

The intended sense of this specimen's time point label: sample taken at primary tumor resection. For TCR sequencing, whole RNA was extracted from tumor and nontumor lung tissue, or from cryopreserved PBMC samples, and no cell sorting was done. Samples were obtained from 70 to 85 patients with early-stage, untreated non-small cell lung cancer from the lung TRACERx cohort. A patient was chosen for TCR sequencing only when enough RNA was available from at least two tumor regions. The origin of this receptor is a male donor with early-stage non-small cell lung cancer. The sequences come from PBMCs, collected at surgery.

The CDR3 protein: CASSLTAYFSYNEQFF. The DNA sequence reads TGTGCCAGCTCTCTGACAGCGTACTTCTCCTACAATGAGCAGTTCTTC. Recombination linked TRBV28 to TRBJ2-1, and TRBD1 may be the D gene, going by 5 matching bases. The CDR3 goes from the cysteine to the phenylalanine over 16 residues. Of all the DNA, just the CDR3 is kept, 48 bases in frame from base 1. V lost 8 bases and J lost 0 bases; the stretch between them is 17 bases long. CDR1 and CDR2 are read off the germline V gene as MDHEN and SYDVKM.